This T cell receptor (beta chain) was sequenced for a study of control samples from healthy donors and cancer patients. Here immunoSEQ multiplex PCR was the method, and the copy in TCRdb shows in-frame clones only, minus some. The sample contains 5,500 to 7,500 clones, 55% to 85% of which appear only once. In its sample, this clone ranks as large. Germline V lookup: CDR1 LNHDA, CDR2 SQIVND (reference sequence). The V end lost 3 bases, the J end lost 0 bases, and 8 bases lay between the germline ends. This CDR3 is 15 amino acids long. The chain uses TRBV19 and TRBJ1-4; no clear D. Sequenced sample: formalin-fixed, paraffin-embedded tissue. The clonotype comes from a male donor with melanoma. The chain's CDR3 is CASSMGTATNEKLFF. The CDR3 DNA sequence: TGTGCCAGTAGTATGGGCACTGCAACTAATGAAAAACTGTTTTTT.